The 18 T cell receptor beta chains given below trace back to one sample, sequenced in a study of cytomegalovirus exposure and HLA in healthy donors (dated by TCRdb to the late 2010s). The protocol used for the library was the immunoSEQ multiplex PCR assay. The multiplex PCR relied on a mix of 60 forward primers for TCR Vbeta segments and 13 reverse primers for TCR Jbeta segments. TCRdb holds this immuneACCESS table with in-frame rearrangements only. Some clones are missing; in checked studies, unresolved V genes explain under half, and the rest has no known cause. The sample table shows about 160,000 clones, and roughly 80% are seen once. The top ten constitute about 4% of the sample. Specimen: PBMCs. These receptors originate from a man aged 25 to 40 in good health and CMV-seropositive.

This chain connects TRBV7-6 to TRBJ2-4; a weak D match, TRBD1 (5 bases). Looked up from germline, CDR1 is SGHVS and CDR2 is FNYEAQ. The CDR3 has 17 amino acids. The V end was cut by 1 base, the J end by 5 bases, with 18 bases between. CDR3 nucleotides: TGTGCCAGCAGCTTAGGGTTGGGCCAGGGATCGGAAAACATTCAGTACTTC. It is translated as CASSLGLGQGSENIQYF.

This clone was seen more than once but under ten times. V gene TRBV5-6 combines with J gene TRBJ1-2; D call uncertain. CDR1 and CDR2 from the germline V gene are SGHDT and YYEEEE. V lost 4 bases to trimming and J lost 3 bases, with 19 bases between them. The CDR3 length is 16 residues. As DNA, the CDR3 is TGTGCCAGCAGCCCATCAGCGGGCTCATGGGACTATGGCTACACCTTC. Translation: CASSPSAGSWDYGYTF.

The chain couples TRBV11-2 to TRBJ1-2, with TRBD1 matching over 7 bases. V dropped 0 bases and J dropped 8; count of bases not matched to a gene: 12. Germline CDR1 and CDR2: SGHAT and FQNNGV. The CDR3 spans 16 residues. The CDR3 here is CASSLDRGFEGGGYTF. The CDR3 region has the DNA TGTGCCAGCAGCTTAGACAGGGGGTTCGAAGGTGGAGGCTACACCTTC.

This clone was picked up one time. The CDR3 bases are TGTGCCAGCACCCACCGGGAGACAGCCGAGGAGCAGTTCTTC. Translating gives CASTHRETAEEQFF. V is TRBV7-9 and J is TRBJ2-1; D is possibly TRBD2 (6 bases). This CDR3 is built from 14 residues. The V end lost 7 bases, the J end lost 10 bases, and 20 bases lay between the germline ends. Germline CDR1 is SEHNR and CDR2 is FQNEAQ (reference sequence).

The CDR3, as DNA: TGTGCCTGGAGTGTAACCAGGACAGGGAGGGGAGAGACCCAGTACTTC. Translating it yields CAWSVTRTGRGETQYF. This sequence joins TRBV30 and TRBJ2-5, with D tentatively TRBD1 (8 bases). The V gene lost 0 bases and the J gene lost 4 bases, with 18 bases spanning the gap. The germline V gene encodes CDR1 GTSNPN and CDR2 SVGIG (reference sequence). The length of the CDR3 is 16 residues.

This clone occurred once. The rearrangement uses TRBV2 and TRBJ2-2; 9 bases fit TRBD1. The junction had 3 bases not matched to a gene; V was cut back by 5 bases and J by 2 bases. CDR3 length: 15 residues. Germline CDR1 SNHLY, CDR2 FYNNEI. The CDR3 DNA reads as TGTGCCAGCAGTTTACAGGGGGCTAACACCGGGGAGCTGTTTTTT. It encodes CASSLQGANTGELFF.

The V gene is TRBV4-3, the J gene TRBJ2-7; a possible D gene is TRBD2 (6 bases). The CDR3 runs 13 residues. The V and J ends lost 0 bases and 6 bases respectively, with 9 bases between them. Germline V gene lookup returns CDR1 LGHNA and CDR2 YSLEER. This CDR3 reads CASSQDGGLEQYF. The CDR3 coding sequence is TGCGCCAGCAGCCAAGACGGAGGGCTCGAGCAGTACTTC.

This clone was seen once. The rearrangement uses TRBV9 and TRBJ1-4; weak D call: TRBD1 (5 bases). Trimming removed 4 bases at V and 3 bases at J, with 16 bases between. Germline V gives CDR1 SGDLS, CDR2 YYNGEE. The CDR3 is 16 residues long. This chain's CDR3 is CASSPEGRGANEKLFF. CDR3 nucleotides: TGTGCCAGCAGCCCTGAGGGTCGGGGGGCTAATGAAAAACTGTTTTTT. Combining the CDR3 with reference TRBV9 and TRBJ1-4 gives the whole variable domain DSGVTQTPKHLITATGQRVTLRCSPRSGDLSVYWYQQSLDQGLQFLIQYYNGEERAKGNILERFSAQQFPDLHSELNLSSLELGDSALYFCASSPEGRGANEKLFFGSGTQLSVL.

This sequence joins TRBV6-6 and TRBJ1-6; 10 bases agree with TRBD1. The CDR3 consists of 14 residues. Losses at the gene ends were 6 bases for V and 10 bases for J; bases not matched to a gene: 6. Germline loops: CDR1 MNHNY, CDR2 SVGAGI (reference sequence). For the CDR3, the DNA is TGTGCCAGCAGCGGGGACAGGGGCAGATCACCCCTCCACTTT. It codes for CASSGDRGRSPLHF.

The J gene is TRBJ2-3, the V gene TRBV5-6; possibly TRBD2 for D (7 bases). Deletions cut 9 bases from V and 2 bases from J, with 19 bases between. From germline, CDR1 is SGHDT and CDR2 YYEEEE. CDR3 length: 15 amino acids. CDR3 region: CATHWAGAHTDTQYF. The CDR3, as DNA: TGTGCCACCCATTGGGCGGGGGCCCACACAGATACGCAGTATTTT.

The chain employs TRBV30 and TRBJ2-1; maybe TRBD1 (6 bases). The CDR3 length is 12 residues. From germline, CDR1 is GTSNPN and CDR2 SVGIG (reference sequence). V lost 1 base to trimming and J lost 11 bases, with 12 bases between them. CDR3 sequence (DNA): TGTGCCTGGAGTGAATACAGGGAGAAGCAGTTCTTC. It specifies CAWSEYREKQFF. Based on the CDR3 plus reference TRBV30 and TRBJ2-1, the full variable domain is SQTIHQWPATLVQPVGSPLSLECTVEGTSNPNLYWYRQAAGRGLQLLFYSVGIGQISSEVPQNLSASRPQDRQFILSSKKLLLSDSGFYLCAWSEYREKQFFGPGTRLTVL.

This sequence joins TRBV9 and TRBJ1-2, with D uncertain. The CDR3 loop spans 13 amino acids. Germline V gives CDR1 SGDLS, CDR2 YYNGEE. V lost 4 bases and J lost 6, with 13 bases in between. This CDR3 reads CASSPAQTHGYTF. The CDR3 nucleotides are TGTGCCAGCAGCCCGGCACAGACCCATGGCTACACCTTC.

The chain has TRBV9 and TRBJ2-5; D possibly corresponds to TRBD1 (6 bases). The CDR3 is 14 residues long. The germline V gene has CDR1 SGDLS and CDR2 YYNGEE. With 3 bases removed from V and 4 bases from J, the gap between germline ends came to 13 bases. The CDR3 sequence is CASSGVGRGETQYF. CDR3 bases: TGTGCCAGCAGCGGGGTGGGCAGGGGAGAGACCCAGTACTTC.

Comments on this clone: This same CDR3 is encoded by further DNA sequences in the sample. V is TRBV5-1 and J is TRBJ2-7; 7 positions match TRBD1. The CDR3 covers 14 residues. The trim removed 3 bases at V and 0 bases at J, leaving 3 bases unmatched. Germline CDR1 is SGHRS and CDR2 is YFSETQ. The CDR3 sequence is CASSSGTDSYEQYF. Written as DNA, the CDR3 is TGCGCCAGCAGCTCCGGGACAGACTCCTACGAGCAGTACTTC.

This clone was detected only once. This sequence joins TRBV5-4 and TRBJ1-6, with 7 bases identical to TRBD1. The CDR3 is made up of 14 amino acids. Per germline, CDR1 SGHNT and CDR2 YYREEE (reference sequence). V was clipped by 6 bases and J by 7 bases; unmatched bases: 7. The CDR3 DNA follows: TGTGCCAGCACCAAGACAGGGACCAATTCACCCCTCCACTTT. It yields the protein CASTKTGTNSPLHF.

The rearrangement uses TRBV5-6 and TRBJ1-2; 9 bases align to TRBD1. V lost 5 bases to trimming and J lost 6 bases; unmatched junction nucleotides: 11. Germline V gene sequence: CDR1 SGHDT, CDR2 YYEEEE. There are 15 residues in the CDR3. The CDR3 DNA is TGTGCCAGCAGTACAGGGGGCGCGTATACGGATGGCTACACCTTC. It codes for CASSTGGAYTDGYTF.

This rearrangement joins TRBV5-1 to TRBJ2-5, with D perhaps matching TRBD1 (5 bases). Germline lookup yields CDR1 SGHRS and CDR2 YFSETQ. V lost 4 bases, J lost 5 bases, and 15 bases lay in between. CDR3 length equals 14 residues. CDR3 coding DNA: TGCGCCAGCAGCCCTCTAGGGGCCGGGGAGACCCAGTACTTC. Its protein is CASSPLGAGETQYF.

The rearrangement links TRBV9 to TRBJ2-7; D possibly corresponds to TRBD2 (6 bases). CDR3 length: 16 amino acids. The germline V gene encodes CDR1 SGDLS and CDR2 YYNGEE. The V and J ends lost 3 bases and 7 bases respectively, with 23 bases between them. The CDR3 region is CASSETLSDLRGEQYF. The CDR3 DNA is TGTGCCAGCAGCGAGACCCTGAGTGACCTACGGGGGGAGCAGTACTTC.